Only a few counts were recorded for the clone carrying this T cell receptor beta chain. What it binds is not known. The data stem from a study of CD8 T cells in ankylosing spondylitis. Each TCR beta library was made by quantitative 5'-RACE that incorporated molecular barcodes. TCRdb analysed the 5' RACE reads with MiXCR anew, one entry per CDR3 protein. This sample carries roughly 120,000 distinct CDR3 sequences, approximately 14% of them seen once, and the ten largest clones take 2.5% to 3.5%. This CDR3 comprises 15 residues. CDR1 is LGHDT and CDR2 is YNNKEL in the germline V gene (reference sequence). J was trimmed by 7 bases and V by 6 bases; bases with no gene match: 12. General study points: Apparently characteristic of ankylosing spondylitis blood was a TCR beta motif (about 8 highly homologous variants). According to the report, clones linked to the disease were significantly enriched in matched synovial fluid samples taken from ankylosing spondylitis patients. Disease-linked clones were CD8+ and relatively rare in peripheral blood.

The J gene is TRBJ2-1, the V gene TRBV3-1; 7 positions match TRBD2. The sequence derives from a female donor with ankylosing spondylitis or in good health (not recorded which). Sequencing input: blood, either unsorted or a sorted T cell fraction (not recorded which). CDR3 region: CASRGSGILGNEQFF. For the CDR3, the DNA is TGTGCCAGCAGAGGGAGCGGGATCCTGGGAAATGAGCAGTTCTTC.